The 19 T cell receptor beta chains below all came from one sample that was sequenced in a study of T cell responses to AZD1222 COVID-19 vaccine. The method was immunoSEQ multiplex PCR; TCRdb's version includes in-frame clones alone and lacks a portion of them. The data show 200,000 to 250,000 clones, under 95% seen once. The specimen was peripheral blood, collected on day 0 of MenACWY control vaccination. These receptors originate from an adult in good health.

The J gene is TRBJ2-6, the V gene TRBV4-1; D is perhaps TRBD2 (5 bases). Between the trimmed V and J ends, which lost 0 bases and 0 bases, there was a span of 12 bases. This CDR3 region has 18 residues. The V gene's germline CDR1 is MGHRA and CDR2 YSYEKL. As DNA, the CDR3 is TGCGCCAGCAGCCAAGAGGAACGGGGATCCTCTGGGGCCAACGTCCTGACTTTC. This codes for CASSQEERGSSGANVLTF.

The rearrangement uses TRBV19 and TRBJ1-1; D unresolved. The CDR3 sequence is 13 residues long. Germline CDR1 reads LNHDA; CDR2 reads SQIVND (reference sequence). V was pared by 4 bases and J by 4 bases, with 10 bases between. CDR3 region: CASSRDYGTEAFF. The DNA of the CDR3 is TGTGCCAGTAGTAGGGATTATGGCACTGAAGCTTTCTTT. Variable domain in full (rest from reference TRBV19 and TRBJ1-1): DGGITQSPKYLFRKEGQNVTLSCEQNLNHDAMYWYRQDPGQGLRLIYYSQIVNDFQKGDIAEGYSVSREKKESFPLTVTSAQKNPTAFYLCASSRDYGTEAFFGQGTRLTVV.

The chain uses TRBV5-4 and TRBJ2-7; tentatively, D is TRBD1 or TRBD2 (5 bases each). The germline V gene encodes CDR1 SGHNT and CDR2 YYREEE (reference sequence). Trimming removed 4 bases at V and 0 bases at J, with 11 bases between. The CDR3 is 14 amino acids. CDR3 loop: CASSRDGSSYEQYF. Here the CDR3 DNA reads TGTGCCAGCAGCCGGGACGGGTCCTCCTACGAGCAGTACTTC. The whole variable domain, filled in from reference TRBV5-4 and TRBJ2-7, reads ETGVTQSPTHLIKTRGQQVTLRCSSQSGHNTVSWYQQALGQGPQFIFQYYREEENGRGNFPPRFSGLQFPNYSSELNVNALELDDSALYLCASSRDGSSYEQYFGPGTRLTVT.

The chain links TRBV27 to TRBJ1-1; D unclear. The germline V gene has CDR1 MNHEY and CDR2 SMNVEV (reference sequence). Between the trimmed V and J ends, which lost 6 bases and 4 bases, there was a span of 24 bases. This CDR3 has 17 residues. CDR3 loop: CASSYDTRARRGTEAFF. The CDR3 coding sequence is TGTGCCAGCAGCTACGACACAAGGGCCCGACGCGGCACTGAAGCTTTCTTT.

V usage is TRBV5-1 and J usage is TRBJ1-1, with 9 bases lining up with TRBD1. The CDR3 is 13 residues long. V lost 5 bases and J lost 6; bases outside the gene matches: 5. Per germline, CDR1 SGHRS and CDR2 YFSETQ. CDR3 sequence: CASSTGTGSEAFF. CDR3 coding DNA: TGCGCCAGCAGTACCGGGACAGGGTCTGAAGCTTTCTTT.

The chain employs TRBV5-1 and TRBJ2-3; 10 nucleotides line up with TRBD2. The germline V gene encodes CDR1 SGHRS and CDR2 YFSETQ. The V gene end was trimmed by 7 bases and the J gene end by 5 bases; junction bases not matched to a gene: 13. The CDR3 sequence is 16 residues long. The CDR3 sequence is CASQPIAGGPQDTQYF. CDR3 nucleotide sequence: TGCGCCAGCCAACCTATAGCGGGGGGACCACAAGATACGCAGTATTTT.

The CDR3 DNA sequence: TGTGCCAGCTCACCGACAGGGTCGACTGAGCAGTTCTTC. This sequence encodes CASSPTGSTEQFF. The chain carries TRBV18 and TRBJ2-1, with 7 bases lining up with TRBD1. The CDR3 runs 13 residues. The germline CDR1 and CDR2 sequences are KGHSH and LQKENI. V was pared by 3 bases and J by 9 bases, with 5 bases of the junction left unmatched.

The J gene is TRBJ2-2, the V gene TRBV4-2; maybe TRBD2 (6 bases). Trimming pared 1 base from V and 6 bases from J, leaving 12 bases between. The CDR3 loop spans 15 amino acids. Germline lookup yields CDR1 LGHNA and CDR2 YNFKEQ. The chain's CDR3 is CASSQVVAASGELFF. The CDR3 coding sequence is TGTGCCAGCAGCCAAGTGGTAGCGGCTTCCGGGGAGCTGTTTTTT.

The gene calls are TRBV30 and TRBJ1-1; D is perhaps TRBD1 (5 bases). Looked up from germline, CDR1 is GTSNPN and CDR2 is SVGIG (reference sequence). The CDR3 covers 11 residues. Trimming removed 3 bases at V and 7 bases at J, with 9 bases between. The CDR3: CAWSRAGEAFF. The CDR3 bases are TGTGCCTGGAGCAGGGCGGGTGAAGCTTTCTTT.

J is TRBJ2-7 and V is TRBV9; 7 bases agree with TRBD1. V lost 4 bases, J lost 3 bases, and 7 bases stayed unmatched. The CDR3 contains 14 residues. Germline lookup yields CDR1 SGDLS and CDR2 YYNGEE. The CDR3 nucleotides are TGTGCCAGCAGCACTCACCAGGGGGTCTACGAGCAGTACTTC. It is translated as CASSTHQGVYEQYF.

The chain is built from TRBV5-5 and TRBJ2-5; 7 bases agree with TRBD1. CDR1 and CDR2 from the germline V gene are SGHKS and YYEKEE (reference sequence). The CDR3 loop spans 14 amino acids. V was pared by 5 bases and J by 4 bases, with 8 bases of the junction left unmatched. The CDR3 bases are TGTGCCAGCAGTCGACAGGGTTCAACAGAGACCCAGTACTTC. This sequence encodes CASSRQGSTETQYF.

The chain is built from TRBV20-1 and TRBJ2-1; unclear D gene. This CDR3 comprises 13 residues. Trimming left V 3 bases short and J 4 bases short, with 10 bases between. The germline gives CDR1 DFQATT, CDR2 SNEGSKA (reference sequence). The CDR3 nucleotides are TGCAGTGCTAGTGACGACTCTTACAATGAGCAGTTCTTC. Residues: CSASDDSYNEQFF.

The chain uses TRBV7-3 and TRBJ2-3; 13 positions match TRBD2. With V trimmed by 5 bases and J by 0 bases, 11 bases remained unmatched. Germline V gene lookup returns CDR1 SGHTA and CDR2 FQGTGA. The CDR3 sequence is 19 residues long. This chain's CDR3 is CASSIGLAGASLSTDTQYF. In nucleotides, the CDR3 is TGTGCCAGCAGCATAGGACTAGCGGGGGCCAGCCTAAGCACAGATACGCAGTATTTT.

The chain employs TRBV7-9 and TRBJ2-7; 7 nucleotides line up with TRBD1. CDR3 length: 12 residues. The V gene end was trimmed by 7 bases and the J gene end by 9 bases; junction bases not matched to a gene: 9. Germline loops: CDR1 SEHNR, CDR2 FQNEAQ (reference sequence). The CDR3 DNA reads as TGTGCCAGCACGACACAGGGGTCTGTGCAGTACTTC. The encoded protein is CASTTQGSVQYF.

The V call is TRBV21-1, the J call TRBJ1-5. TRBV21-1 is a recognized pseudogene. This CDR3 comprises 15 residues. As DNA, the CDR3 is TGTGCCAGCAGCAAAGAGAGGGGGGCGTTTCAGCCCCAGCATTTT. Amino acids: CASSKERGAFQPQHF.

The sample holds one count of this clone. The chain is built from TRBV30 and TRBJ1-3; no firm D call. The CDR3 sequence is 11 residues long. Trimming removed 5 bases from V and 4 bases from J, with 6 bases in between. Germline CDR1 is GTSNPN and CDR2 is SVGIG (reference sequence). CDR3 in amino acids: CAWAWGNTIYF. The CDR3 region has the DNA TGTGCCTGGGCTTGGGGAAACACCATATATTTT. Full variable domain (outside the CDR3, taken from reference TRBV30 and TRBJ1-3): SQTIHQWPATLVQPVGSPLSLECTVEGTSNPNLYWYRQAAGRGLQLLFYSVGIGQISSEVPQNLSASRPQDRQFILSSKKLLLSDSGFYLCAWAWGNTIYFGEGSWLTVV.

The V call is TRBV7-8, the J call TRBJ1-1; a weak D match, TRBD1 (6 bases). CDR1 and CDR2 (germline): SGHVS, FQNEAQ. V was shortened by 1 base and J by 0 bases, with 9 bases between the two germline ends. This CDR3 has 15 residues. CDR3 in amino acids: CASSLVDRLNTEAFF. Here the CDR3 DNA reads TGTGCCAGCAGCTTAGTGGACAGACTGAACACTGAAGCTTTCTTT. Combining the CDR3 with reference TRBV7-8 and TRBJ1-1 gives the whole variable domain GAGVSQSPRYKVAKRGQDVALRCDPISGHVSLFWYQQALGQGPEFLTYFQNEAQLDKSGLPSDRFFAERPEGSVSTLKIQRTQQEDSAVYLCASSLVDRLNTEAFFGQGTRLTVV.

The chain's CDR3 is CASSELGVRSSSRANYGYTF. The CDR3 region has the DNA TGTGCCAGCAGTGAATTAGGAGTCAGGTCATCCTCCAGAGCTAACTATGGCTACACCTTC. The gene calls are TRBV6-1 and TRBJ1-2; D gene unclear. Trimming removed 2 bases at V and 0 bases at J, with 25 bases between. Germline V gene data show CDR1 as MNHNS and CDR2 as SASEGT. There are 20 residues in the CDR3.

The rearrangement joins TRBV9 to TRBJ1-1, with D possibly matching TRBD1 (5 bases). Between the trimmed V and J ends, which lost 0 bases and 8 bases, there was a span of 17 bases. In germline, CDR1 is SGDLS, CDR2 YYNGEE. The CDR3 covers 15 residues. The CDR3: CASSVGVGPPYEAFF. The CDR3 nucleotides read TGTGCCAGCAGCGTAGGAGTGGGACCCCCCTACGAAGCTTTCTTT.